The rows below give T cell receptor beta chains drawn from one sample of a study of CD8 T cells in Susac syndrome. TCRdb independently ran MiXCR on the immunoSEQ multiplex PCR reads; one entry per CDR3 protein. The sample includes about 140,000 distinct CDR3 sequences, roughly 96% of them seen just once. The sample consisted of CD4+ T cells from PBMCs. The receptors shown here come from a human donor with multiple sclerosis. Both conserved end residues are part of each CDR3. The order of the fields is D gene, V gene, J gene, CDR3 length, clone size, CDR3 protein, CDR3 DNA. A D gene is named only where the DNA matches it firmly. Some rows mark clone size as missing; the rest say once, few, many or name a class of expanded clone.

-	TRBV24-1	TRBJ2-1	14	-	CATSDTRRVAEQFF	TGTGCCACCAGTGATACCCGACGGGTCGCTGAGCAGTTCTTC
-	TRBV7-2	TRBJ1-2	15	-	CASSSLAGADYGYTF	TGTGCCAGCAGCTCCTTGGCAGGGGCGGACTATGGCTACACCTTC
TRBD2	TRBV29-1	TRBJ2-3	16	-	CSVRGLAGISGDTQYF	TGCAGCGTTAGAGGGCTAGCGGGGATCTCGGGAGATACGCAGTATTTT
-	TRBV9	TRBJ2-5	14	once	CASSVEGRKETQYF	TGTGCCAGCAGCGTAGAGGGAAGAAAAGAGACCCAGTACTTC
-	TRBV5-1	TRBJ1-4	14	-	CASSSRASNEKLFF	TGCGCCAGCAGCTCCCGGGCCTCCAATGAAAAACTGTTTTTT
-	TRBV3-1	TRBJ2-7	14	once	CASSHTGKSYEQYF	TGTGCCAGCAGCCATACGGGGAAGTCCTACGAGCAGTACTTC
-	TRBV19	TRBJ2-1	15	once	CASSRSRGSYNEQFF	TGTGCCAGTAGTAGGAGCAGGGGTTCCTACAATGAGCAGTTCTTC
TRBD2	TRBV5-1	TRBJ2-5	15	-	CASSRGTSGSETQYF	TGCGCCAGCAGCAGAGGGACTAGCGGGAGCGAGACCCAGTACTTC
-	TRBV9	TRBJ2-7	14	-	CASSKGRSSYEQYF	TGTGCCAGCAGCAAAGGACGCAGCTCCTACGAGCAGTACTTC
TRBD2	TRBV10-2	TRBJ2-7	16	-	CASLDVGGGNSYEQYF	TGCGCCAGCCTCGATGTGGGGGGGGGAAACTCCTACGAGCAGTACTTC
-	TRBV7-2	TRBJ2-7	14	-	CASSLELVSYEQYF	TGTGCCAGCAGCTTAGAACTAGTCTCCTACGAGCAGTACTTC
TRBD1	TRBV7-9	TRBJ2-1	17	once	CASSLGVGGESYNEQFF	TGTGCCAGCAGCTTAGGAGTAGGGGGCGAATCGTACAATGAGCAGTTCTTC
TRBD1	TRBV4-3	TRBJ2-1	17	-	CASSQVATGQGNNEQFF	TGCGCCAGCAGCCAAGTCGCAACGGGACAGGGGAACAATGAGCAGTTCTTC
-	TRBV9	TRBJ1-2	14	-	CASSPAVGDYGYTF	TGTGCCAGCAGCCCTGCGGTGGGTGACTATGGCTACACCTTC
TRBD1	TRBV12-3/TRBV12-4	TRBJ2-1	13	-	CASRGQGAAEQFF	TGTGCCAGCCGGGGACAGGGCGCCGCTGAGCAGTTCTTC
TRBD1	TRBV7-9	TRBJ1-1	14	-	CASSLRGDSFEAFF	TGTGCCAGCAGCCTTAGAGGGGACAGCTTTGAAGCTTTCTTT
TRBD1	TRBV3-1	TRBJ2-1	15	-	CASSQGDRDDNEQFF	TGTGCCAGCAGCCAAGGGGACAGGGATGACAATGAGCAGTTCTTC
-	TRBV3-1	TRBJ1-1	15	-	CASSQGLGGGGKAFF	TGTGCCAGCAGCCAAGGCCTTGGAGGGGGAGGGAAAGCTTTCTTT
-	TRBV3-1	TRBJ1-6	15	-	CASSPISAGPSPLHF	TGTGCCAGCAGCCCCATTTCGGCAGGCCCCTCACCCCTCCACTTT
-	TRBV29-1	TRBJ2-2	14	-	CSVVTGSGTGELFF	TGCAGCGTTGTCACTGGGTCCGGCACCGGGGAGCTGTTTTTT
TRBD2	TRBV30	TRBJ2-2	14	-	CAWSGLAGARELFF	TGTGCCTGGAGTGGGCTAGCGGGGGCGCGGGAGCTGTTTTTT
TRBD1	TRBV20-1	TRBJ1-1	15	-	CSAHRQGKGNTEAFF	TGCAGTGCTCACCGACAGGGAAAGGGGAACACTGAAGCTTTCTTT
-	TRBV7-8	TRBJ2-1	14	-	CASSSHRYDNEQFF	TGTGCCAGCAGCTCCCACCGATACGACAATGAGCAGTTCTTC
-	TRBV20-1	TRBJ2-7	14	once	CSAPKPGVGNEQYF	TGCAGTGCTCCCAAGCCAGGGGTTGGAAACGAGCAGTACTTC
-	TRBV18	TRBJ1-1	14	-	CASQKLQGSTEAFF	TGTGCCAGCCAAAAGCTTCAGGGGAGCACTGAAGCTTTCTTT
TRBD1	TRBV20-1	TRBJ1-5	14	-	CSARNRGWDQPQHF	TGCAGTGCTAGGAACAGGGGATGGGATCAGCCCCAGCATTTT
-	TRBV7-4	TRBJ1-5	13	-	CASSSQKNQPQHF	TGTGCCAGCAGCTCCCAAAAAAATCAGCCCCAGCATTTT
-	TRBV12-3/TRBV12-4	TRBJ1-1	13	once	CASSLHRGTEAFF	TGTGCCAGCAGTTTACATCGAGGCACTGAAGCTTTCTTT
TRBD1	TRBV15	TRBJ1-4	17	-	CATSRERGQRTNEKLFF	TGTGCCACCAGCAGAGAGAGGGGACAGAGAACTAATGAAAAACTGTTTTTT
-	TRBV7-2	TRBJ2-5	12	-	CASSSSPKTQYF	TGTGCCAGCAGCTCGAGTCCCAAGACCCAGTACTTC
-	TRBV23-1	TRBJ1-5	15	-	CASSAQGTCNQPQHF	TGCGCCAGCAGCGCCCAGGGGACGTGCAATCAGCCCCAGCATTTT
-	TRBV29-1	TRBJ1-1	13	-	CSVEGQPGTEAFF	TGCAGCGTTGAAGGACAGCCGGGGACTGAAGCTTTCTTT
-	TRBV4-3	TRBJ1-2	15	-	CASSQPSRGEYGYTF	TGCGCCAGCAGCCAACCTTCTAGGGGGGAATATGGCTACACCTTC
TRBD2	TRBV12-3/TRBV12-4	TRBJ2-5	13	-	CASSPLAGETQYF	TGTGCCAGCAGTCCCCTAGCGGGAGAGACCCAGTACTTC
-	TRBV2	TRBJ2-5	14	-	CASSVQAGSETQYF	TGTGCCAGCAGTGTCCAGGCGGGCTCCGAGACCCAGTACTTC
-	TRBV25-1	TRBJ2-1	18	-	CASSGGPAWGLPYNEQFF	TGTGCCAGCAGTGGGGGTCCCGCCTGGGGGTTGCCCTACAATGAGCAGTTCTTC
-	TRBV7-8	TRBJ2-3	15	once	CASSSIRSSTDTQYF	TGTGCCAGCAGCTCCATTAGGAGTAGCACAGATACGCAGTATTTT
-	TRBV12-3/TRBV12-4	TRBJ1-2	13	-	CASTIGGVYGYTF	TGTGCCAGCACCATAGGGGGAGTCTATGGCTACACCTTC
-	TRBV30	TRBJ2-1	11	-	CAWRRYNEQFF	TGTGCCTGGAGGAGATACAATGAGCAGTTCTTC
-	TRBV4-3	TRBJ1-2	13	-	CASSQEVPGGYTF	TGCGCCAGCAGCCAAGAAGTCCCCGGGGGCTACACCTTC
-	TRBV20-1	TRBJ2-5	13	-	CSARADALETQYF	TGCAGTGCTAGAGCCGACGCCTTGGAGACCCAGTACTTC
-	TRBV30	TRBJ2-5	10	-	CAWTQETQYF	TGTGCCTGGACACAAGAGACCCAGTACTTC
TRBD1	TRBV19	TRBJ1-2	14	-	CASSIRTGDYGYTF	TGTGCCAGTAGTATACGGACAGGGGACTATGGCTACACCTTC
TRBD2	TRBV27	TRBJ2-2	16	-	CASSTRTSGGTGELFF	TGTGCCAGCAGTACTCGCACTAGCGGGGGTACCGGGGAGCTGTTTTTT
-	TRBV12-3/TRBV12-4	TRBJ2-7	14	-	CASRADRGSGEQYF	TGTGCCAGCAGGGCAGACCGGGGGAGCGGCGAGCAGTACTTC
-	TRBV7-9	TRBJ1-4	13	-	CASSPVRRDKLFF	TGTGCCAGCAGCCCAGTTCGTAGGGACAAACTGTTTTTT
-	TRBV14	TRBJ1-2	14	-	CASSQNRAGNTYTF	TGTGCCAGCAGCCAAAACCGGGCCGGTAATACCTACACCTTC
-	TRBV20-1	TRBJ2-2	14	-	CSARDEGITGELFF	TGCAGTGCTAGAGATGAAGGGATCACCGGGGAGCTGTTTTTT
-	TRBV12-3/TRBV12-4	TRBJ2-4	12	-	CASSFRQNIQYF	TGTGCCAGCAGTTTTCGCCAAAACATTCAGTACTTC
-	TRBV20-1	TRBJ1-5	15	-	CSAQSGGGSNQPQHF	TGCAGTGCTCAGTCAGGCGGGGGCTCTAATCAGCCCCAGCATTTT
TRBD2	TRBV20-1	TRBJ2-1	15	-	CSARGLAGGYNEQFF	TGCAGTGCTAGAGGGCTAGCGGGGGGGTACAATGAGCAGTTCTTC
-	TRBV28	TRBJ1-1	15	once	CASSLWAGPNTEAFF	TGTGCCAGCAGTTTATGGGCAGGGCCGAACACTGAAGCTTTCTTT
-	TRBV7-8	TRBJ2-1	19	once	CASTPHGEERRIGYNEQFF	TGTGCCAGCACCCCCCATGGAGAAGAGCGCCGGATCGGATACAATGAGCAGTTCTTC